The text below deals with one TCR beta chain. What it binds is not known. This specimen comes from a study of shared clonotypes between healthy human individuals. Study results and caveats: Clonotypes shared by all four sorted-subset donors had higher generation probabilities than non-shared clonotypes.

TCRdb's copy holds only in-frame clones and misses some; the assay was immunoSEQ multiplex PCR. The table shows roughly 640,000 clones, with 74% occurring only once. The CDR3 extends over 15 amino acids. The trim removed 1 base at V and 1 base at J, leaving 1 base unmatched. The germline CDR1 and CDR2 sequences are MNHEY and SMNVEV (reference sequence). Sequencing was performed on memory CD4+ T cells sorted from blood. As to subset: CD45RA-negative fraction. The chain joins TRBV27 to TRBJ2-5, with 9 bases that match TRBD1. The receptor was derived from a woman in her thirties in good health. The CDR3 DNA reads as TGTGCCAGCAGTTTATGGGGACAGGGCCAAGAGACCCAGTACTTC. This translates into CASSLWGQGQETQYF.